This entry lists 29 T cell receptor beta chains sequenced from one sample in a study of identifying expanded T cells in peripheral blood. Profiled with immunoSEQ multiplex PCR; TCRdb holds only in-frame clones, not every one. The repertoire holds about 94,000 clones, approximately 91% seen once, with 5.5% to 6% in the top ten. Sample: blood. The receptors shown here come from a person aged 18 to 70 in good health.

The count of this clone is one. The chain uses TRBV19 and TRBJ2-7; 8 bases align to TRBD1. This CDR3 has 16 amino acids. The germline V gene encodes CDR1 LNHDA and CDR2 SQIVND (reference sequence). V gave up 1 base and J gave up 4 bases; unmatched junction bases: 9. The CDR3 coding sequence is TGTGCCAGTAGTATAGGAGCAGGGGGCCACCCTTACGAGCAGTACTTC. Residues: CASSIGAGGHPYEQYF.

The J gene is TRBJ1-2, the V gene TRBV5-4, with TRBD1 matching 7 bases. After removal of 3 bases from V and 10 bases from J, the junction contained 9 bases not matched to a gene. The CDR3 has 13 residues. Germline CDR1 SGHNT, CDR2 YYREEE (reference sequence). CDR3 DNA: TGTGCCAGCAGCTGGGGGACAGAGAAGGACTACACCTTC. It encodes CASSWGTEKDYTF.

The chain employs TRBV18 and TRBJ1-3, with D perhaps matching TRBD1 (6 bases). Trimming shortened V by 0 bases and J by 8 bases, and 17 bases separated the two germline ends. The CDR3 length is 16 residues. CDR1 is KGHSH, CDR2 LQKENI, per germline. CDR3 sequence (DNA): TGTGCCAGCTCACCACCGGCGCACCGAGGGGGAGACACCATATATTTT. Translated, it gives CASSPPAHRGGDTIYF. The complete variable domain, with remaining parts taken from reference TRBV18 and TRBJ1-3, reads NAGVMQNPRHLVRRRGQEARLRCSPMKGHSHVYWYRQLPEEGLKFMVYLQKENIIDESGMPKERFSAEFPKEGPSILRIQQVVRGDSAAYFCASSPPAHRGGDTIYFGEGSWLTVV.

The chain combines TRBV4-1 with TRBJ1-5; TRBD1 is a possible D gene (5 bases). V was trimmed by 1 base and J by 2 bases, leaving 9 bases between them. Germline V gene lookup returns CDR1 MGHRA and CDR2 YSYEKL. This CDR3 is built from 15 residues. CDR3 residues: CASSQGWGGNQPQHF. As DNA, the CDR3 is TGCGCCAGCAGCCAAGGGTGGGGGGGCAATCAGCCCCAGCATTTT.

The chain recombines TRBV7-9 with TRBJ1-1, with D possibly TRBD1 on 6 matching bases. With 5 bases removed from V and 2 bases from J, the gap between germline ends came to 12 bases. The CDR3 is made up of 14 amino acids. Looked up from germline, CDR1 is SEHNR and CDR2 is FQNEAQ (reference sequence). The CDR3, as DNA: TGTGCCAGCAGCGCCCCGGGACATAACACTGAAGCTTTCTTT. This codes for CASSAPGHNTEAFF.

The CDR3 DNA reads as TGTGCCAGCTCATCTACTCTTACCCGGACAGGGGCTGGAAACACCATATATTTT. Its protein is CASSSTLTRTGAGNTIYF. The chain recombines TRBV18 with TRBJ1-3; the match to TRBD1 covers 9 bases. V lost 5 bases to trimming and J lost 2 bases; unmatched junction nucleotides: 13. This CDR3 has 18 residues. Looked up from germline, CDR1 is KGHSH and CDR2 is LQKENI.

The chain carries TRBV7-5 and TRBJ2-2; the D segment call TRBD2 is taken from the table without a DNA check. TRBV7-5 is described as a pseudogene. The CDR3 consists of 15 residues. The CDR3 DNA sequence: TGTGTCAGAAGCTCCCGGGGTCTCGGGCCCGGGGAGCTGTTTTTT. Residues: CVRSSRGLGPGELFF.

The rearrangement joins TRBV5-1 to TRBJ2-3; D ambiguous. The CDR3 runs 15 residues. V was trimmed by 0 bases and J by 0 bases, leaving 8 bases between them. Germline CDR1 is SGHRS and CDR2 is YFSETQ. The DNA of the CDR3 is TGCGCCAGCAGCTTGGGGCAATCTAGCACAGATACGCAGTATTTT. This encodes CASSLGQSSTDTQYF.

V gene TRBV18 combines with J gene TRBJ1-1; 7 bases match TRBD1. Per the germline V gene, CDR1 is KGHSH and CDR2 is LQKENI. V was pared by 3 bases and J by 1 base, with 11 bases of the junction left unmatched. CDR3 length: 17 residues. CDR3 DNA sequence: TGTGCCAGCTCACCCCAGGAGACCGGGACAGCGAACACTGAAGCTTTCTTT. Encoded protein: CASSPQETGTANTEAFF.

This clone was detected only once. The genes are TRBV6-1 and TRBJ1-1, with 9 bases identical to TRBD1. The CDR3 is made up of 14 amino acids. Germline V gene sequence: CDR1 MNHNS, CDR2 SASEGT. J lost 2 bases, V lost 8 bases, and 6 bases had no gene match. CDR3: CASGLQGANTEAFF. Written as DNA, the CDR3 is TGTGCCAGCGGTTTACAGGGGGCCAACACTGAAGCTTTCTTT.

This chain links TRBV4-2 with TRBJ1-2; possible D gene TRBD1, 6 bases. The CDR3 runs 15 residues. The germline gives CDR1 LGHNA, CDR2 YNFKEQ. The V end lost 4 bases, the J end lost 4 bases, and 16 bases lay between the germline ends. CDR3 nucleotide sequence: TGTGCCAGCAGCCGCGGGACACAGGATCCCTATGGCTACACCTTC. Translating it yields CASSRGTQDPYGYTF.

V is TRBV9 and J is TRBJ1-1; tentatively, D is TRBD1 (6 bases). V was shortened by 2 bases and J by 5 bases, with 16 bases between the two germline ends. From germline, CDR1 is SGDLS and CDR2 YYNGEE. The length of the CDR3 is 15 residues. CDR3 DNA: TGTGCCAGCAGCGTCCGCGGGGGGCTGGAAACTGAAGCTTTCTTT. It is translated as CASSVRGGLETEAFF.

The J gene is TRBJ2-3, the V gene TRBV7-3, with D possibly matching TRBD1 (7 bases). Between the trimmed V and J ends, which lost 4 bases and 11 bases, there was a span of 22 bases. This CDR3 has 15 residues. Germline values: CDR1 SGHTA, CDR2 FQGTGA. CDR3 sequence reads: CASSSTGANQGGQYF. The CDR3 DNA follows: TGTGCCAGCAGCTCCACCGGGGCAAACCAGGGGGGGCAGTATTTT.

The genes are TRBV18 and TRBJ2-7; no clear D. CDR1 is KGHSH and CDR2 is LQKENI in the germline V gene. Trimming removed 3 bases at V and 0 bases at J, with 12 bases between. The CDR3 has 15 amino acids. The CDR3 nucleotides read TGTGCCAGCTCACCCCCACCACATACCTCCTACGAGCAGTACTTC. It codes for CASSPPPHTSYEQYF. The whole variable domain, remainder taken from reference TRBV18 and TRBJ2-7, is NAGVMQNPRHLVRRRGQEARLRCSPMKGHSHVYWYRQLPEEGLKFMVYLQKENIIDESGMPKERFSAEFPKEGPSILRIQQVVRGDSAAYFCASSPPPHTSYEQYFGPGTRLTVT.

The chain is built from TRBV6-5 and TRBJ1-6; D gene ambiguous. Germline V CDR1 and CDR2: MNHEY, SVGAGI. The CDR3 covers 11 residues. V lost 5 bases and J lost 10, with 6 bases in between. Written as DNA, the CDR3 is TGTGCCAGCAGTGGTCAGTCACCCCTCCACTTT. This sequence encodes CASSGQSPLHF.

The chain has TRBV7-9 and TRBJ2-2, with a possible D match to TRBD1 (7 bases). Trimming removed 3 bases at V and 2 bases at J, with 10 bases between. Germline V gene lookup returns CDR1 SEHNR and CDR2 FQNEAQ (reference sequence). The CDR3 is 15 amino acids. Here the CDR3 DNA reads TGTGCCAGCAGCTTGCAGGGGGGTAACACCGGGGAGCTGTTTTTT. Protein product: CASSLQGGNTGELFF.

This clone was recorded once. The V gene is TRBV7-2, the J gene TRBJ1-1, with 9 bases matching TRBD1. With 5 bases clipped from V and 1 base from J, the junction kept 2 bases outside the gene matches. This CDR3 is built from 14 residues. Looked up from germline, CDR1 is SGHTA and CDR2 is FQGNSA. The CDR3 sequence is CASSQGQGNTEAFF. The CDR3 coding sequence is TGTGCCAGCAGCCAGGGACAGGGGAACACTGAAGCTTTCTTT.

CDR3 residues: CASSWGQSYNEQFF. Here the CDR3 DNA reads TGTGCCAGTAGTTGGGGACAGTCGTACAATGAGCAGTTCTTC. The chain employs TRBV19 and TRBJ2-1, with 7 bases lining up with TRBD1. The CDR3 consists of 14 residues. The germline CDR1 and CDR2 sequences are LNHDA and SQIVND (reference sequence). The J segment lost 4 bases and the V segment lost 5 bases, leaving 5 bases of the junction unmatched.

There are a few counts of this clone. This chain links TRBV7-3 with TRBJ1-2; TRBD1 agrees at 7 bases. The CDR3 covers 13 residues. Germline assignment: CDR1 SGHTA and CDR2 FQGTGA. V dropped 2 bases and J dropped 8; count of bases not matched to a gene: 5. CDR3 sequence (DNA): TGTGCCAGCAGCTTACCAGGGGGGTCCGGCTACACCTTC. Translated, it gives CASSLPGGSGYTF.

The J gene is TRBJ2-7, the V gene TRBV7-9; D assignment may be TRBD1 or TRBD2 (5 bases each). Per the germline V gene, CDR1 is SEHNR and CDR2 is FQNEAQ (reference sequence). The V end was cut by 4 bases, the J end by 3 bases, with 10 bases between. CDR3 length: 13 residues. The CDR3, as DNA: TGTGCCAGCAGCTCGGTGGGGGACTACGAGCAGTACTTC. Protein: CASSSVGDYEQYF.

The chain has TRBV6-6 and TRBJ2-5; 9 bases line up with TRBD2. The CDR3 extends over 14 amino acids. The ends lost 11 bases at V and 4 bases at J; junction bases unmatched: 11. Germline CDR1 reads MNHNY; CDR2 reads SVGAGI (reference sequence). CDR3 nucleotides: TGTGCCGTGGCGGGAGGGCCGGGTTTAGAGACCCAGTACTTC. Translating it yields CAVAGGPGLETQYF.

The V and J genes are TRBV2 and TRBJ2-1; 14 nucleotides match TRBD2. The germline gives CDR1 SNHLY, CDR2 FYNNEI. Trimming removed 7 bases from V and 9 bases from J; junction bases left unmatched: 8. The CDR3 totals 15 residues. CDR3 amino acids: CASTLTSGGAGEQFF. In DNA form, the CDR3 reads TGTGCCAGCACCCTGACTAGCGGGGGGGCAGGTGAGCAGTTCTTC.

The V gene is TRBV5-1, the J gene TRBJ1-2; D remains ambiguous. The CDR3 sequence is 15 residues long. The germline CDR1 and CDR2 sequences are SGHRS and YFSETQ. Trimming removed 0 bases at V and 4 bases at J, with 13 bases between. In DNA form, the CDR3 reads TGCGCCAGCAGCTTGGAGGCGGCTCCCCTCTATGGCTACACCTTC. It is translated as CASSLEAAPLYGYTF. Full variable domain (outside the CDR3, taken from reference TRBV5-1 and TRBJ1-2): KAGVTQTPRYLIKTRGQQVTLSCSPISGHRSVSWYQQTPGQGLQFLFEYFSETQRNKGNFPGRFSGRQFSNSRSEMNVSTLELGDSALYLCASSLEAAPLYGYTFGSGTRLTVV.

This chain links TRBV5-4 with TRBJ1-3; no reliable D call. Per the germline V gene, CDR1 is SGHNT and CDR2 is YYREEE (reference sequence). The V gene lost 1 base and the J gene lost 4 bases, with 12 bases spanning the gap. The CDR3 covers 15 residues. CDR3 sequence: CASSLSAGRGNTIYF. The CDR3 coding sequence is TGTGCCAGCAGCTTGTCCGCGGGAAGGGGAAACACCATATATTTT.

This chain uses TRBV5-6 with TRBJ1-2; D possibly corresponds to TRBD1 (5 bases). Between the trimmed V and J ends, which lost 6 bases and 4 bases, there was a span of 10 bases. CDR3 length equals 12 residues. Germline V CDR1 and CDR2: SGHDT, YYEEEE. CDR3 nucleotides: TGTGCCAGCAACGGGGGGGGCTATGGCTACACCTTC. It yields the protein CASNGGGYGYTF.

The rearrangement links TRBV7-6 to TRBJ2-3; tentative D call: TRBD1 (6 bases). CDR3 size: 15 residues. Germline lookup yields CDR1 SGHVS and CDR2 FNYEAQ. V was trimmed by 1 base and J by 1 base, leaving 9 bases between them. In nucleotides, the CDR3 is TGTGCCAGCAGCTTAGGGGCAGGGGGCACAGATACGCAGTATTTT. This gives the protein CASSLGAGGTDTQYF. The entire variable domain, with the rest obtained from reference TRBV7-6 and TRBJ2-3, is as follows: GAGVSQSPRYKVTKRGQDVALRCDPISGHVSLYWYRQALGQGPEFLTYFNYEAQQDKSGLPNDRFSAERPEGSISTLTIQRTEQRDSAMYRCASSLGAGGTDTQYFGPGTRLTVL.

The chain has TRBV9 and TRBJ2-4; 7 bases are shared with TRBD2. Germline V CDR1 and CDR2: SGDLS, YYNGEE. The CDR3 totals 16 residues. Trimming took 3 bases from V and 7 from J; bases not matched to a gene: 13. The CDR3 loop is CASSADGALRENIQYF. DNA of the CDR3: TGTGCCAGCAGCGCCGACGGGGCGCTGCGGGAGAACATTCAGTACTTC.

The gene calls are TRBV2 and TRBJ2-2; no clear D. The CDR3 has 14 amino acids. V lost 5 bases to trimming and J lost 1 base, with 8 bases between them. In germline, CDR1 is SNHLY, CDR2 FYNNEI. The CDR3: CASSSIGNTGELFF. CDR3 coding DNA: TGTGCCAGCAGTTCCATCGGGAACACCGGGGAGCTGTTTTTT.

The V call is TRBV15, the J call TRBJ2-6; D possibly corresponds to TRBD1 (6 bases). The CDR3 has 15 amino acids. V was pared by 5 bases and J by 4 bases, with 12 bases between. CDR1 is LNHNV and CDR2 is YYDKDF in the germline V gene (reference sequence). The CDR3 bases are TGTGCCACCAGCCACACAGGGACCGGGGCCAACGTCCTGACTTTC. As protein: CATSHTGTGANVLTF. The whole variable domain, remainder taken from reference TRBV15 and TRBJ2-6, is DAMVIQNPRYQVTQFGKPVTLSCSQTLNHNVMYWYQQKSSQAPKLLFHYYDKDFNNEADTPDNFQSRRPNTSFCFLDIRSPGLGDTAMYLCATSHTGTGANVLTFGAGSRLTVL.